This TCR beta chain was sequenced in a study of cytomegalovirus exposure and HLA in healthy donors. At the level of the study: Around 200 million T cells yielded 90 million to 130 million unique TCR beta sequences, as an earlier analysis found. Study-level results: Rare TCR sequences dominated, though some public TCRs recurred in many donors. Donor immune exposure was known only as CMV serostatus. An analysis was carried out at a later point. It showed that HLA-associated TCR beta chains were more clonally expanded than equally common non-associated chains.

Comment on this clone: The target antigen is unknown.

Primers for the PCR totalled 60 Vbeta and 13 Jbeta. Assay used: immunoSEQ multiplex PCR; TCRdb lists only in-frame clones, some missing. Of approximately 210,000 clones in the sample, roughly 80% were seen once. The CDR3 loop spans 14 amino acids. Trimming pared 4 bases from V and 9 bases from J, leaving 13 bases between. Germline CDR1 and CDR2: SNHLY and FYNNEI. The chain carries TRBV2 and TRBJ1-6; D not certain. The source is a woman in her forties or fifties in good health and CMV-seronegative. Sequenced input: PBMCs. CDR3 in amino acids: CASSVRESGSPLHF. The CDR3 coding sequence is TGTGCCAGCAGTGTGAGGGAATCGGGTTCACCCCTCCACTTT.